The T cell receptor (beta chain) under discussion was sequenced for a study of response to subunit inactivated influenza vaccine. TCRdb passed the RT-PCR reads through MiXCR, listing each CDR3 protein once. The sample lists some 550,000 distinct CDR3 sequences, under 25% seen once, with 2.5% to 3% in the top ten. This clonotype has a handful of counts. The length of the CDR3 is 15 residues. The V end lost 3 bases, the J end lost 5 bases, and 15 bases lay between the germline ends. The germline V gene encodes CDR1 SGHDN and CDR2 FVKESK. Separately, the same data were catalogued under a study of T cells expressing NK-cell markers. That publication notes: Beta-chain TCR cDNA was generated via 5'RACE template switching with UMIs. In several experiments, an anti-gamma-delta TCR antibody restricted sorting to alpha-beta TCR T cells.

The specimen comprised CD4+ T cells sorted from PBMCs, sampled less than 13 days after vaccination. The gene calls are TRBV14 and TRBJ2-3, with D possibly called TRBD1 or TRBD2 (5 bases each). The sequence derives from a man in his forties or fifties who received an inactivated influenza vaccine. For the CDR3, the DNA is TGTGCCAGCAGCCACCGGGACCATGTTAGAGATACGCAGTATTTT. Amino acids: CASSHRDHVRDTQYF.